The sequence of this T cell receptor beta chain was determined in a study of identical twins. This clonotype was detected many times. The antigen is unknown. The germline V gene has CDR1 MRHNA and CDR2 SNTAGT. V gave up 6 bases and J gave up 2 bases, with 15 bases separating them. This CDR3 is built from 15 residues. Points from the study as a whole: The abundant beta clonotypes from cord blood had fewer insertions, and memory repertoires had none of this.

TCRdb itself ran the 5' RACE reads through MiXCR, one entry per CDR3 protein. The data hold 200,000 to 300,000 distinct CDR3 sequences, with approximately 7.9% observed a single time. The same sample was also studied in work on yellow fever vaccine responses in identical twins.

The receptor comes from a woman younger than 35 in good health. The sample comprised CD8+ T cells sorted from blood. The chain couples TRBV6-4 to TRBJ2-3; D is possibly TRBD2 (6 bases). The CDR3 is CASSGDGGPTDTQYF. CDR3 DNA sequence: TGTGCCAGCAGCGGTGACGGGGGACCCACAGATACGCAGTATTTT.